This TCR beta chain was found in a study of blood T cell repertoires in COVID-19. Across the study: COVID-19 samples, acute and convalescent, were from the United States, Italy and Spain. The cDNA or gDNA used as material had been derived from T cells, B-cell-depleted T cells, or PBMCs.

Original data processing: Estimates of nucleated cell counts were drawn from the amplification of reference gene primers. Produced via immunoSEQ multiplex PCR; TCRdb's table is partial and in-frame only. V and J calls and clone size are copied from that table; D and trimming were computed from the DNA. The sample shows roughly 300,000 clones, about 90% of them seen only once. V was shortened by 1 base and J by 5 bases, with 10 bases between the two germline ends. Per germline, CDR1 SGHAT and CDR2 FQNNGV. This CDR3 spans 14 amino acids. The receptor was isolated from a woman between 25 and 40 years old with COVID-19, enrolled during active disease. The chain carries TRBV11-2 and TRBJ2-3; possible D gene TRBD2, 5 bases. The specimen sequenced was peripheral blood. CDR3 nucleotide sequence: TGTGCCAGCAGCTTAGCGGGGATTATAGATACGCAGTATTTT. Its translation: CASSLAGIIDTQYF.